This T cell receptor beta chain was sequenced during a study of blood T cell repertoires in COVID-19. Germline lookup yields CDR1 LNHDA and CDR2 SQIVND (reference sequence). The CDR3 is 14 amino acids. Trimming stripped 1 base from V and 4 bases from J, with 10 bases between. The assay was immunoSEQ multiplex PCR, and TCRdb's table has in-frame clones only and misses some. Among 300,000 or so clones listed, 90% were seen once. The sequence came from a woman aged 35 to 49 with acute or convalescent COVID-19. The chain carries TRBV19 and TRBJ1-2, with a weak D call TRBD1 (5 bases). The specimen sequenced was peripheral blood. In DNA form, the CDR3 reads TGTGCCAGTAGTATAGTAGCAGGGCTCTATGGCTACACCTTC. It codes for CASSIVAGLYGYTF.